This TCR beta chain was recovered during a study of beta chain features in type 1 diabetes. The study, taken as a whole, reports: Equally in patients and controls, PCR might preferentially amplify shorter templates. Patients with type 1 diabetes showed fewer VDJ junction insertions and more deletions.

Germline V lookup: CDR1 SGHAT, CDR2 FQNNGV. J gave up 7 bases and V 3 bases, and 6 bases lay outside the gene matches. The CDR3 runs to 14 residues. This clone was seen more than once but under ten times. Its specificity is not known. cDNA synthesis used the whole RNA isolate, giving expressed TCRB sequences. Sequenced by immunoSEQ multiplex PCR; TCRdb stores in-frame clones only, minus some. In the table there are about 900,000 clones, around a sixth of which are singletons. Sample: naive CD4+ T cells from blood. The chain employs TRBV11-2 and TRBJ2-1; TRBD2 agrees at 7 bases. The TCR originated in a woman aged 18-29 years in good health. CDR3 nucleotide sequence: TGTGCCAGCAGCTTCGTTAGCGGGTTAAATGAGCAGTTCTTC. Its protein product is CASSFVSGLNEQFF.